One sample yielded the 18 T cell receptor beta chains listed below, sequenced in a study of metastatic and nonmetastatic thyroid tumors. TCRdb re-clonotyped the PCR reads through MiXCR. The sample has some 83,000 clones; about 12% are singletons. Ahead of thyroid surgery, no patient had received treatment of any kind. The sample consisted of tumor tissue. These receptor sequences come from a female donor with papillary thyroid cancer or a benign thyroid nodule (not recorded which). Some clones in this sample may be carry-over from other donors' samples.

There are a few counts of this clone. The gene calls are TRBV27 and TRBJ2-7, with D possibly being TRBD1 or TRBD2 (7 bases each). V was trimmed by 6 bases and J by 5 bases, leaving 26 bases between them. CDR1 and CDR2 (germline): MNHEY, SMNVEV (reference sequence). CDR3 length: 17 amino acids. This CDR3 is CASRHRGGRAFLHEQYF. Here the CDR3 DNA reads TGTGCCAGCAGACACAGGGGAGGGAGGGCATTTCTCCACGAGCAGTACTTC.

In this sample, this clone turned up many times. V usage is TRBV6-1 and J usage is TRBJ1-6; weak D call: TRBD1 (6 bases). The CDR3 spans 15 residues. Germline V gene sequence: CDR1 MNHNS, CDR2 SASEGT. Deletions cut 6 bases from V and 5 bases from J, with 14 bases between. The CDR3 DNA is TGTGCCAGCAGCCCAGACAGGACCAATAATTCACCCCTCCACTTT. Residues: CASSPDRTNNSPLHF.

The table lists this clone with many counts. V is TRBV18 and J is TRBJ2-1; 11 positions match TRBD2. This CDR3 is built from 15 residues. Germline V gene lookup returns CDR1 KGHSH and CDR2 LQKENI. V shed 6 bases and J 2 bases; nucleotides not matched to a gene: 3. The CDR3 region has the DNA TGTGCCAGCTCGCTGACTAGCGGGGCCTACAATGAGCAGTTCTTC. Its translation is CASSLTSGAYNEQFF.

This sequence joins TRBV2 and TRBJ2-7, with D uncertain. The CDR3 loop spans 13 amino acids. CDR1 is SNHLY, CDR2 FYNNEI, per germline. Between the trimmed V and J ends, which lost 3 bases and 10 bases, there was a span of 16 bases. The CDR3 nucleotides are TGTGCCAGCAGTGACGGCAGTGGCCCCGATCAGTACTTC. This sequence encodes CASSDGSGPDQYF.

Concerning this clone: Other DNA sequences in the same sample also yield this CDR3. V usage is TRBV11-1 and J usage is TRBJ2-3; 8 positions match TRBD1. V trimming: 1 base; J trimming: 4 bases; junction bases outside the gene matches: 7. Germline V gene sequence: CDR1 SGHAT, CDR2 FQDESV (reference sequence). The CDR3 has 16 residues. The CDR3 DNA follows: TGTGCCAGCAGCTTAGGGAACAGGGGGTGGTCAGATACGCAGTATTTT. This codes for CASSLGNRGWSDTQYF.

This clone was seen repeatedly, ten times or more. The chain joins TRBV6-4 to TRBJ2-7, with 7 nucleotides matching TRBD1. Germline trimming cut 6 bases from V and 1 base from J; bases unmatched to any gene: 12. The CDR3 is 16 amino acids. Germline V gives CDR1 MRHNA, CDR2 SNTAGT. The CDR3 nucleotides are TGTGCCAGCAGAACACAGGGGCGCCGGGTATCCTACGAGCAGTACTTC. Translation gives CASRTQGRRVSYEQYF.

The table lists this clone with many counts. CDR3 region: CASSRTEAHNSPLHF. The CDR3 DNA sequence: TGTGCCAGCAGTAGGACAGAAGCCCATAATTCACCCCTCCACTTT. J is TRBJ1-6 and V is TRBV6-1, with D maybe TRBD1 (6 bases). The V end lost 5 bases, the J end lost 5 bases, and 13 bases lay between the germline ends. Germline V gene data show CDR1 as MNHNS and CDR2 as SASEGT. The CDR3 runs 15 residues.

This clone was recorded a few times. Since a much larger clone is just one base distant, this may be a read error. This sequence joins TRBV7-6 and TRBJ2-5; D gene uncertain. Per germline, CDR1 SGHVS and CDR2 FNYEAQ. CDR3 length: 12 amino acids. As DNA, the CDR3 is TGTGCCAGCAGCTTAGGTTTGGAGAACCAGTACTTC. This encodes CASSLGLENQYF.

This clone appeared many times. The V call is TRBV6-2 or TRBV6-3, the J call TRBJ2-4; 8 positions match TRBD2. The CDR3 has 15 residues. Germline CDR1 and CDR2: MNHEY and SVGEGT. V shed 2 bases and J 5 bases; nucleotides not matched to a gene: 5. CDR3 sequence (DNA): TGTGCCAGCAGTTACGGGACTAGGTCCCAAAACATTCAGTACTTC. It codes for CASSYGTRSQNIQYF.

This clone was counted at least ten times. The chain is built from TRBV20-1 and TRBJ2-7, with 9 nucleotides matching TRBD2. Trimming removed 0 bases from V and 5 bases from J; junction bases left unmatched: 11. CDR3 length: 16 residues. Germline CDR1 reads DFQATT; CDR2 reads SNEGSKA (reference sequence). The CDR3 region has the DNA TGCAGTGCTAGAGATTTAGCTGGCGGGAGGGCCCACGAGCAGTACTTC. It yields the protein CSARDLAGGRAHEQYF.

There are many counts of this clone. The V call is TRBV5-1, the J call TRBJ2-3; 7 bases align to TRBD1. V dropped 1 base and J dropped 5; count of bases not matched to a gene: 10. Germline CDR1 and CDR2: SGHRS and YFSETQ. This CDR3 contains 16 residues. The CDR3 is CASSLWQGDPRDTQYF. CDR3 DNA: TGCGCCAGCAGCTTGTGGCAGGGGGACCCCAGAGATACGCAGTATTTT.

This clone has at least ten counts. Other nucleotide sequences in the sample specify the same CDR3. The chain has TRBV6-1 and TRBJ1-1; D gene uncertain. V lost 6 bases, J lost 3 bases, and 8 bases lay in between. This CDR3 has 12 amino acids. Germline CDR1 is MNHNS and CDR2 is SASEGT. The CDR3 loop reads CASSLRHTEAFF. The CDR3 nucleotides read TGTGCCAGCAGCCTCAGACACACTGAAGCTTTCTTT.

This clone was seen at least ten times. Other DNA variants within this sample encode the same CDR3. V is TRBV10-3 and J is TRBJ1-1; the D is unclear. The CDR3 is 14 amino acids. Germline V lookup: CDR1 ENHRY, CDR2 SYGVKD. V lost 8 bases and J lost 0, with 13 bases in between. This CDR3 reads CAIAEPGMNTEAFF. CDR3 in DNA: TGTGCCATCGCGGAACCTGGTATGAACACTGAAGCTTTCTTT.

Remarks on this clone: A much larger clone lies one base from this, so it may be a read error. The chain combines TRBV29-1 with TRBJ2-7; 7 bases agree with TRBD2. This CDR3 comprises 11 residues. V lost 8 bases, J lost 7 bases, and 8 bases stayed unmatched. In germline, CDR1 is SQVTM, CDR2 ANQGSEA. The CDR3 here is CSFWGGGEQYF. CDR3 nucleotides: TGCAGCTTTTGGGGGGGTGGGGAGCAGTACTTC.

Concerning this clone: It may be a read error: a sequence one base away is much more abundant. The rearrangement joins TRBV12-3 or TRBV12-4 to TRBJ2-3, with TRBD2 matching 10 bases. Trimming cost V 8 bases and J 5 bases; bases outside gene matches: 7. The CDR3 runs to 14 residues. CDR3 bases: TGTGCCAGCGGCGGGACTAGCGCTATAGATACGCAGTATTTT. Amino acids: CASGGTSAIDTQYF.

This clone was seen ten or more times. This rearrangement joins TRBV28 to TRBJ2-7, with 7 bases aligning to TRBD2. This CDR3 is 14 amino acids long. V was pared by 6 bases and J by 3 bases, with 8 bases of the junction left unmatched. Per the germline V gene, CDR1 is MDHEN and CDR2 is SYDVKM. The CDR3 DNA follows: TGTGCCAGCAGCTCCTGGGAGGGATTCTACGAGCAGTACTTC. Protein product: CASSSWEGFYEQYF.

CDR3 sequence: CASSFRLAGVKFTQYF. Written as DNA, the CDR3 is TGTGCCAGCAGCTTTCGACTAGCGGGAGTTAAGTTTACGCAGTATTTT. The V and J genes are TRBV7-8 and TRBJ2-3, with 12 bases fitting TRBD2. J gave up 8 bases and V 3 bases, and 9 bases lay outside the gene matches. This CDR3 is 16 amino acids long. Germline-derived CDR1 and CDR2 are SGHVS and FQNEAQ.

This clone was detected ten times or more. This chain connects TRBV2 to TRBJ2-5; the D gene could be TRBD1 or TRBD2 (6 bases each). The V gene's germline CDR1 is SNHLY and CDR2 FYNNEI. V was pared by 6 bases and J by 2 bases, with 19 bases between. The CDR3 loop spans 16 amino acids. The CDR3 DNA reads TGTGCCAGCAGCGTTACCTTGACAGGAGGGCAAGAGACCCAGTACTTC. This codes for CASSVTLTGGQETQYF.